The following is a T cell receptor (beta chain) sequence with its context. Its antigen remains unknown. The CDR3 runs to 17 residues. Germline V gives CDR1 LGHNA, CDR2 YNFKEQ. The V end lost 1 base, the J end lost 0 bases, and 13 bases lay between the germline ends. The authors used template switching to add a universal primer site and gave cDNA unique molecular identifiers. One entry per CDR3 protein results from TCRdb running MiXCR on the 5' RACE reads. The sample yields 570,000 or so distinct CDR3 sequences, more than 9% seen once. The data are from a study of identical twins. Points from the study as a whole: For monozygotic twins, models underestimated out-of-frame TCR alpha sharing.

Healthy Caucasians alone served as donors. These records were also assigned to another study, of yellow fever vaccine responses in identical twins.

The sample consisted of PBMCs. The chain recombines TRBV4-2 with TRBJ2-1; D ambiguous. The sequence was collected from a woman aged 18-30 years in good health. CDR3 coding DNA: TGTGCCAGCAGCCAAGGACCGGCTGTAAGCTCCTACAATGAGCAGTTCTTC. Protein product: CASSQGPAVSSYNEQFF.